This is a list of T cell receptor beta chains from one sample in a study of blood T cell repertoires in COVID-19. The table came from immunoSEQ multiplex PCR; TCRdb's copy has only in-frame clones and leaves some out. The table has about 360,000 clones, around 87% seen once. Specimen: peripheral blood. These receptors came from a human donor in a cohort sampled during active COVID-19. The CDR3 runs from the conserved cysteine through the conserved F or W. A D gene is named only where the DNA matches it firmly. Some rows mark clone size as missing; the rest say once, few, many or name a class of expanded clone.

J gene,CDR3 length,D gene,V gene,clone size,CDR3 protein,CDR3 DNA
TRBJ2-1,15,.,TRBV27,.,CASSILGSSYNEQFF,TGTGCCAGCAGTATACTAGGGAGCTCCTACAATGAGCAGTTCTTC
TRBJ2-1,18,.,TRBV18,.,CASSPLRPARGREDEQFF,TGTGCCAGCTCACCACTTAGACCCGCCAGGGGACGTGAAGATGAGCAGTTCTTC
TRBJ2-1,15,TRBD2,TRBV6-1,.,CASSETSGTYNEQFF,TGTGCCAGCAGTGAAACTAGCGGTACCTACAATGAGCAGTTCTTC
TRBJ2-7,13,.,TRBV12-3/TRBV12-4,.,CASSLVARGEQYF,TGTGCCAGCAGTTTAGTGGCCCGCGGCGAGCAGTACTTC
TRBJ1-1,14,.,TRBV7-2,.,CASSLAGQGTEAFF,TGTGCCAGCAGCTTAGCGGGGCAGGGGACTGAAGCTTTCTTT
TRBJ2-3,13,.,TRBV2,.,CASSEGPYGTQYF,TGTGCCAGCAGTGAGGGGCCCTATGGTACGCAGTATTTT
TRBJ2-1,15,TRBD2,TRBV5-4,.,CASSPGSGTLEEQFF,TGTGCCAGCAGTCCCGGTAGCGGGACCCTGGAGGAGCAGTTCTTC
TRBJ1-4,15,.,TRBV15,.,CATSRDSEENEKLFF,TGTGCCACCAGCAGAGACAGTGAGGAAAATGAAAAACTGTTTTTT
TRBJ1-1,17,TRBD1,TRBV28,.,CASTPLTGRGKNTEAFF,TGTGCCAGCACCCCCCTGACAGGGAGAGGGAAAAACACTGAAGCTTTCTTT
TRBJ1-3,14,.,TRBV28,.,CASSLPGGENTIYF,TGTGCCAGCAGTTTACCGGGGGGGGAAAACACCATATATTTT
TRBJ2-5,16,TRBD2,TRBV5-5,.,CASSLELAGGRETQYF,TGTGCCAGCAGCTTGGAGCTAGCGGGGGGCAGAGAGACCCAGTACTTC
TRBJ1-5,17,.,TRBV15,.,CATSRAQEGEGNQPQHF,TGTGCCACCAGCAGAGCGCAGGAGGGAGAGGGCAATCAGCCCCAGCATTTT
TRBJ2-1,15,TRBD2,TRBV28,.,CATTLELAEDNEQFF,TGTGCCACCACCCTGGAACTAGCGGAGGACAATGAGCAGTTCTTC
TRBJ1-2,14,TRBD1,TRBV30,.,CAWSRNQGGYGYTF,TGTGCCTGGAGCCGAAATCAGGGGGGTTATGGCTACACCTTC
TRBJ2-3,13,.,TRBV29-1,.,CSAADSDTDTQYF,TGCAGCGCCGCTGACAGCGACACAGATACGCAGTATTTT
TRBJ1-2,15,.,TRBV28,.,CASSLSPGQSYGYTF,TGTGCCAGCAGTTTAAGTCCGGGACAAAGCTATGGCTACACCTTC
TRBJ1-2,16,.,TRBV10-3,.,CAISERTERGDYGYTF,TGTGCCATCAGTGAGAGGACAGAACGGGGGGACTATGGCTACACCTTC
TRBJ2-2,16,TRBD1,TRBV10-2,.,CASSESRDRGTGELFF,TGCGCCAGCAGTGAGTCCAGGGACAGGGGTACCGGGGAGCTGTTTTTT
TRBJ2-2,12,.,TRBV7-2,.,CASSLSLGELFF,TGTGCCAGCAGCTTATCCCTCGGGGAGCTGTTTTTT
TRBJ1-1,15,TRBD1,TRBV19,.,CASSMSGTAGSQAFF,TGTGCCAGTAGTATGTCTGGGACAGCCGGGTCTCAAGCTTTCTTT
TRBJ1-4,16,TRBD1,TRBV4-2,.,CASSQDHRGSREKLFF,TGTGCCAGCAGCCAAGATCACAGGGGGAGTAGGGAAAAACTGTTTTTT
TRBJ2-3,17,TRBD2,TRBV4-2,.,CASSHLRTSGSLDTQYF,TGTGCCAGCAGCCATCTACGGACTAGCGGGTCCTTGGATACGCAGTATTTT
TRBJ2-6,17,.,TRBV5-6,.,CASSSLTVPSGANVLTF,TGTGCCAGCAGCTCGTTGACAGTTCCCTCTGGGGCCAACGTCCTGACTTTC
TRBJ2-7,19,.,TRBV3-1/TRBV3-2,few,CASSPRGRLAGKKYYEQYF,TGTGCCAGCAGCCCCAGGGGGCGGCTAGCGGGAAAAAAATACTACGAGCAGTACTTC
TRBJ2-1,14,.,TRBV7-2,once,CASSSPSALNEQFF,TGTGCCAGCAGCTCCCCCAGCGCCCTAAATGAGCAGTTCTTC
TRBJ2-7,18,.,TRBV7-7,.,CAIPRLKLVHRRPYEQYF,TGTGCTATCCCCCGCCTTAAGTTAGTTCACAGGAGACCCTACGAGCAGTACTTC
TRBJ2-7,12,.,TRBV6-5,.,CASGPFQGEQYF,TGTGCCAGCGGCCCATTCCAGGGGGAGCAGTACTTC
TRBJ1-4,15,.,TRBV9,.,CASSARDQLGEKLFF,TGTGCCAGCAGCGCCCGGGATCAACTCGGTGAAAAACTGTTTTTT
TRBJ2-7,13,.,TRBV12-3/TRBV12-4,few,CASSLQRFREQYF,TGTGCCAGCAGTTTACAGAGGTTCCGCGAGCAGTACTTC
TRBJ2-5,16,TRBD2,TRBV5-1,.,CASSLVVSGGEKTQYF,TGCGCCAGCAGCTTGGTAGTGAGCGGGGGTGAGAAGACCCAGTACTTC
TRBJ1-2,12,.,TRBV28,few,CASKRDLYGYTF,TGTGCCAGCAAGCGGGACCTCTATGGCTACACCTTC
TRBJ2-7,14,.,TRBV5-8,.,CASSLLGPSYEQYF,TGTGCCAGCAGCTTGCTGGGCCCATCCTACGAGCAGTACTTC
TRBJ2-3,17,TRBD2,TRBV7-8,.,CASSLGIALRAGSTQYF,TGTGCCAGCAGCTTAGGAATTGCCCTGCGAGCGGGGAGTACGCAGTATTTT
TRBJ2-2,14,TRBD1,TRBV6-5,.,CASSSTGGAGELFF,TGTGCCAGCAGTTCGACAGGGGGGGCCGGGGAGCTGTTTTTT
TRBJ2-3,15,TRBD2,TRBV29-1,.,CSVGAAGVTTDTQYF,TGCAGCGTTGGTGCGGCGGGGGTAACCACAGATACGCAGTATTTT
TRBJ2-5,15,TRBD2,TRBV5-4,.,CASSLAWEGRETQYF,TGTGCCAGCAGCTTGGCTTGGGAGGGCCGGGAGACCCAGTACTTC
TRBJ2-2,14,.,TRBV7-6,.,CASSLAGHTGELFF,TGTGCCAGCAGCTTAGCGGGACATACCGGGGAGCTGTTTTTT
TRBJ2-2,14,TRBD2,TRBV29-1,.,CSVGGGENTGELFF,TGCAGCGTTGGCGGGGGGGAGAACACCGGGGAGCTGTTTTTT
TRBJ1-1,15,.,TRBV30,once,CACSRTNRANTEAFF,TGTGCCTGTTCCCGAACGAACAGGGCGAACACTGAAGCTTTCTTT
TRBJ2-3,15,.,TRBV9,.,CASSVEGAGTDTQYF,TGTGCCAGCAGCGTAGAGGGAGCGGGCACAGATACGCAGTATTTT